What follows are 25 T cell receptor beta chains derived from one specimen sequenced in a study of low-dose radiotherapy and immunotherapy resistance in tumors. Primers used for first-strand cDNA, a TRAV- and TRBV-specific set, covered both alpha and beta chains. The authors ran about 21 PCR cycles to amplify TCRs with a constant-region primer and V-primer adapter. One entry per CDR3 protein results from TCRdb running MiXCR on the reads. The sample lists some 100,000 distinct CDR3 sequences, 20% to 25% occurring once. Sample time point: after trial treatment. Treatment noted: LDRT plus nivolumab, ipilimumab, low-dose cyclophosphamide and aspirin (RACIN trial). The input for sequencing was PBMCs, taken after low-dose radiotherapy plus immunotherapy. Receptors originate from a female donor with ovarian cancer.

This clonotype appeared many times. V and J are TRBV6-2 or TRBV6-3 and TRBJ1-3; D gene unclear. The ends were cut back, 6 bases at V and 8 bases at J, with 11 bases in the middle. The CDR3 is made up of 12 amino acids. Germline values: CDR1 MNHEY, CDR2 SVGEGT. CDR3 amino acids: CASSSDGDTIYF. The CDR3 nucleotides are TGTGCCAGCAGCTCAGACGGAGACACCATATATTTT.

This clonotype has ten or more counts. The chain links TRBV10-3 to TRBJ1-3, with 9 positions matching TRBD1. V trimming: 6 bases; J trimming: 2 bases; junction bases outside the gene matches: 5. The germline V gene encodes CDR1 ENHRY and CDR2 SYGVKD. The CDR3 covers 15 residues. The CDR3 is CAIRGDRDTGNTIYF. The CDR3 coding sequence is TGTGCCATCAGAGGGGACAGGGACACTGGAAACACCATATATTTT.

There are a few counts of this clonotype. V is TRBV12-3 or TRBV12-4 and J is TRBJ1-1; 9 bases are shared with TRBD1. The CDR3 is 15 residues long. J lost 0 bases, V lost 4 bases, and 3 bases had no gene match. The CDR3 DNA follows: TGTGCCAGCAGTTCGACAGGGGGGATGAACACTGAAGCTTTCTTT. Amino acids: CASSSTGGMNTEAFF.

This clonotype has ten or more counts. This chain connects TRBV20-1 to TRBJ1-6, with a possible D match to TRBD1 (5 bases). V was shortened by 0 bases and J by 6 bases, with 9 bases between the two germline ends. CDR1 and CDR2 from the germline V gene are DFQATT and SNEGSKA (reference sequence). There are 14 residues in the CDR3. The CDR3: CSAREDRPNSPLHF. CDR3 sequence (DNA): TGCAGTGCTAGAGAAGACAGACCTAATTCACCCCTCCACTTT.

This clonotype showed up many times. This rearrangement joins TRBV7-9 to TRBJ2-5, with TRBD2 matching over 10 bases. This CDR3 spans 14 amino acids. The junction had 5 bases not matched to a gene; V was cut back by 1 base and J by 9 bases. Germline V gene lookup returns CDR1 SEHNR and CDR2 FQNEAQ (reference sequence). CDR3 amino acids: CASSLVLAGEAQYF. The CDR3 DNA is TGTGCCAGCAGCTTAGTCCTAGCGGGGGAGGCCCAGTACTTC.

This clonotype occurred many times. The V and J genes are TRBV28 and TRBJ2-5; D possibly matches TRBD1 or TRBD2 (5 bases each). This CDR3 contains 14 residues. The V gene lost 4 bases and the J gene lost 4 bases, with 13 bases spanning the gap. Per germline, CDR1 MDHEN and CDR2 SYDVKM. The CDR3 here is CASSSPSGPETQYF. The CDR3, as DNA: TGTGCCAGCAGTTCCCCTTCGGGACCAGAGACCCAGTACTTC.

The sample holds many counts of this clonotype. The V gene is TRBV7-8, the J gene TRBJ2-2; 9 bases fit TRBD1. J lost 3 bases, V lost 6 bases, and 5 bases had no gene match. The germline CDR1 and CDR2 sequences are SGHVS and FQNEAQ. The CDR3 sequence is 15 residues long. The CDR3 nucleotides read TGTGCCAGCAGGGCCAGGGACAGGGACACCGGGGAGCTGTTTTTT. Encoded protein: CASRARDRDTGELFF.

This clonotype appeared many times. The rearrangement uses TRBV6-8 and TRBJ1-5; D call uncertain. The CDR3 spans 13 residues. V lost 4 bases, J lost 4 bases, and 8 bases lay in between. Germline V gene sequence: CDR1 MNHGY, CDR2 SAAAGT. The CDR3 region has the DNA TGTGCCAGCAGTTCCGCCAGAAATCAGCCCCAGCATTTT. Residues: CASSSARNQPQHF.

The table lists this clonotype with many counts. The chain recombines TRBV5-4 with TRBJ2-3, with 7 bases matching TRBD2. V lost 0 bases, J lost 2 bases, and 6 bases stayed unmatched. From germline, CDR1 is SGHNT and CDR2 YYREEE (reference sequence). The CDR3 spans 16 residues. For the CDR3, the DNA is TGTGCCAGCAGCTTGGGCCACCTAGCGGACACAGATACGCAGTATTTT. Translating gives CASSLGHLADTDTQYF.

This clonotype was counted between two and nine times. The chain uses TRBV4-1 and TRBJ2-7; 8 positions match TRBD2. This CDR3 comprises 19 residues. The junction had 18 bases not matched to a gene; V was cut back by 0 bases and J by 5 bases. In germline, CDR1 is MGHRA, CDR2 YSYEKL. The CDR3 nucleotides read TGCGCCAGCAGCCAAGAACGGGGTGTTTACGGCGGGAGGTTGAACGAGCAGTACTTC. It yields the protein CASSQERGVYGGRLNEQYF.

There are many counts of this clonotype. The chain combines TRBV7-2 with TRBJ1-1; D remains unclear. V gave up 2 bases and J gave up 4 bases, with 8 bases separating them. This CDR3 comprises 13 residues. The germline V gene encodes CDR1 SGHTA and CDR2 FQGNSA. The CDR3 here is CASSLTLGTEAFF. The CDR3 bases are TGTGCCAGCAGCTTAACCCTTGGCACTGAAGCTTTCTTT.

As concerns this clonotype: A far larger clone is just one base off, so this is likely a read error. This chain uses TRBV18 with TRBJ2-1; no clear D. CDR3 length: 13 amino acids. CDR1 and CDR2 from the germline V gene are KGHSH and LQKENI. The germline V and J ends were trimmed by 3 bases and 10 bases, with 13 bases remaining between them. The DNA for the CDR3 is TGTGCCAGCTCACCCAAAGGTCCCTACGAGCAGTTCTTC. It specifies CASSPKGPYEQFF.

Many counts were recorded for this clonotype. The chain couples TRBV19 to TRBJ2-2, with TRBD1 matching over 9 bases. The germline V gene has CDR1 LNHDA and CDR2 SQIVND (reference sequence). V was clipped by 4 bases and J by 3 bases; unmatched bases: 6. This CDR3 has 16 amino acids. The CDR3 bases are TGTGCCAGTAGTACCCCAGACAGGGGGTACACCGGGGAGCTGTTTTTT. Translation gives CASSTPDRGYTGELFF.

Only a few counts were recorded for this clonotype. The V and J genes are TRBV20-1 and TRBJ2-7, with 9 bases that match TRBD2. With V trimmed by 3 bases and J by 1 base, 4 bases remained unmatched. Germline V gene sequence: CDR1 DFQATT, CDR2 SNEGSKA (reference sequence). CDR3 size: 14 residues. CDR3 region: CSARDLAGSYEQYF. The CDR3 region has the DNA TGCAGTGCTAGGGATCTAGCGGGATCCTACGAGCAGTACTTC.

This chain joins TRBV5-5 and TRBJ2-7, with TRBD1 matching over 11 bases. CDR1 and CDR2 from the germline V gene are SGHKS and YYEKEE (reference sequence). V lost 2 bases to trimming and J lost 4 bases; unmatched junction nucleotides: 5. The CDR3 contains 15 residues. In DNA form, the CDR3 reads TGTGCCAGCAGCTTCTCCGGGACAGGGGGGTACGAGCAGTACTTC. Translated, it gives CASSFSGTGGYEQYF.

On this clonotype itself: This is likely an artifact of a read error, given a far larger clone one base away. The chain carries TRBV5-3 and TRBJ2-3; the match to TRBD2 covers 12 bases. TRBV5-3 is an ORF, with its function uncertain. The trim removed 5 bases at V and 4 bases at J, leaving 8 bases unmatched. The CDR3 has 16 amino acids. The CDR3 DNA is TGTGCCAGAAGGCCCGACCTAGCGGGGGGGTCAGATACGCAGTATTTT. This gives the protein CARRPDLAGGSDTQYF.

This clonotype was observed at least ten times. J is TRBJ2-3 and V is TRBV6-2 or TRBV6-3; D ambiguous. This CDR3 has 14 residues. Trimming took off 2 bases at V and 1 base at J, with 7 bases between the two ends. Germline V lookup: CDR1 MNHEY, CDR2 SVGEGT. Here the CDR3 reads CASSYKLRTDTQYF. CDR3 bases: TGTGCCAGCAGTTACAAACTTCGCACAGATACGCAGTATTTT.

Worth noting for this clonotype: One end of the junction is discordant with germline, which a read error may explain. The rearrangement joins TRBV4-2 to TRBJ2-1; D is unresolved. The germline CDR1 and CDR2 sequences are LGHNA and YNFKEQ. The CDR3 runs to 17 residues. In DNA, the CDR3 is TGTGCCAGCAGCCAAGAGTCGGCGCCAAGCACCTACAATGAACAGTTCTTC. The encoded protein is CASSQESAPSTYNEQFF.

About this clonotype: This may be a read error: a much more frequent sequence differs by one nucleotide. This sequence joins TRBV7-2 and TRBJ1-5; no reliable D call. Germline V gene lookup returns CDR1 SGHTA and CDR2 FQGNSA. This CDR3 has 12 amino acids. The DNA of the CDR3 is TGTGTCAGCAGCCCCAGCAATCAGCCCCAGCATTTT. Amino acid sequence: CVSSPSNQPQHF.

This clonotype was detected many times. The chain is built from TRBV14 and TRBJ1-2; D unclear. V lost 7 bases and J lost 5, with 17 bases in between. Per the germline V gene, CDR1 is SGHDN and CDR2 is FVKESK. CDR3 length equals 14 residues. CDR3: CASNKPSEIYGYTF. For the CDR3, the DNA is TGTGCCAGCAATAAACCCTCGGAGATATATGGCTACACCTTC.

This chain links TRBV25-1 with TRBJ2-3, with D possibly matching TRBD1 (6 bases). V was pared by 3 bases and J by 2 bases, with 12 bases between. The CDR3 covers 15 residues. Germline CDR1 reads MGHDK; CDR2 reads SYGVNS. CDR3 sequence (DNA): TGTGCCAGCAGTGAGCAGGGGCCTTTCACAGATACGCAGTATTTT. Protein sequence: CASSEQGPFTDTQYF.

This clonotype was recorded many times. This sequence joins TRBV11-1 and TRBJ2-1, with 11 bases matching TRBD2. Germline trimming cut 5 bases from V and 0 bases from J; bases unmatched to any gene: 9. The CDR3 is 18 residues long. Germline V lookup: CDR1 SGHAT, CDR2 FQDESV (reference sequence). As DNA, the CDR3 is TGTGCCAGCAGCCCGGGACTAGCGGCAAAGAGCTCCTACAATGAGCAGTTCTTC. This codes for CASSPGLAAKSSYNEQFF.

Worth noting for this clonotype: A single base is all that separates this from a far larger clone, so a read error is likely. J is TRBJ2-7 and V is TRBV6-5; weak D call: TRBD2 (6 bases). The germline CDR1 and CDR2 sequences are MNHEY and SVGAGI. V shed 4 bases and J shed 7 bases, with 20 bases lying between them. The CDR3 spans 15 residues. The chain's CDR3 is CASSSQLPGVGEQYF. In DNA, the CDR3 is TGTGCCAGCAGTTCCCAACTTCCGGGGGTTGGTGAGCAGTACTTC.

This clonotype has more than one count but fewer than ten. This CDR3 is CSVSGTGVDGYTF. The CDR3 DNA reads as TGCAGCGTGTCCGGGACAGGGGTGGATGGCTACACCTTC. This chain uses TRBV29-1 with TRBJ1-2; the match to TRBD1 covers 10 bases. CDR1 and CDR2 (germline): SQVTM, ANQGSEA. CDR3 length: 13 residues. After removal of 6 bases from V and 6 bases from J, the junction contained 7 bases not matched to a gene. The variable domain in full, with the rest retrieved from reference TRBV29-1 and TRBJ1-2, is SAVISQKPSRDICQRGTSLTIQCQVDSQVTMMFWYRQQPGQSLTLIATANQGSEATYESGFVIDKFPISRPNLTFSTLTVSNMSPEDSSIYLCSVSGTGVDGYTFGSGTRLTVV.

This clonotype was recorded many times. The V and J genes are TRBV5-1 and TRBJ2-2; 10 bases line up with TRBD1. CDR1 and CDR2 (germline): SGHRS, YFSETQ. This CDR3 is built from 15 residues. V lost 5 bases to trimming and J lost 2 bases; unmatched junction nucleotides: 3. CDR3 sequence (DNA): TGCGCCAGCAGACGGGACAGGGGCAACACCGGGGAGCTGTTTTTT. It specifies CASRRDRGNTGELFF.